This is a list of T cell receptor beta chains from one sample in a study of T cells in Graves' hyperthyroidism and ophthalmopathy. TCRdb ran MiXCR on the multiplex PCR reads and lists one entry per CDR3 protein. This sample yields a few hundred thousand distinct CDR3 sequences, of which about 15% are seen a single time; about 31% belongs to the top ten. The sequencing input was blood. These receptors were obtained from a woman aged 30 to 39 with Graves' hyperthyroidism. CDR3s include the opening cysteine and the closing phenylalanine or tryptophan. The order of the fields is clone size, V gene, J gene, D gene, CDR3 DNA, CDR3 protein. D genes are given only for firm matches. Clone size appears in some rows only: once, few, many, or a class for an expanded clone.

abundance: NA
v_gene: TRBV24-1
j_gene: TRBJ2-3
d_gene: NA
CDR3nt: TGTGCCACCAGTGATTTGGTGGGAGGCACAGATACGCAGTATTTT
CDR3aa: CATSDLVGGTDTQYF

abundance: NA
v_gene: TRBV28
j_gene: TRBJ2-1
d_gene: NA
CDR3nt: TGTGCCAGTACCGGGACAATCGATGAGCAGTTCTTC
CDR3aa: CASTGTIDEQFF

abundance: NA
v_gene: TRBV6-1
j_gene: TRBJ1-2
d_gene: TRBD1
CDR3nt: TGTGCCAGCAGTGAAAAGGTGGCGTGGGACAGTAACTATGGCTACACCTTC
CDR3aa: CASSEKVAWDSNYGYTF

abundance: many
v_gene: TRBV5-1
j_gene: TRBJ2-7
d_gene: TRBD1
CDR3nt: TGCGCCAGCAGCACCGGGACAGGCTACGAGCAGTACTTC
CDR3aa: CASSTGTGYEQYF

abundance: few
v_gene: TRBV9
j_gene: TRBJ2-5
d_gene: NA
CDR3nt: TGTGCCAGCAGCAAATCGGGAGTTCTGGAGACCCAGTACTTC
CDR3aa: CASSKSGVLETQYF

abundance: many
v_gene: TRBV7-9
j_gene: TRBJ2-3
d_gene: NA
CDR3nt: TGTGCCAGCAGCAAAGGGTCAGATACGCAGTATTTT
CDR3aa: CASSKGSDTQYF

abundance: NA
v_gene: TRBV6-5
j_gene: TRBJ2-5
d_gene: NA
CDR3nt: TGTGCCAGCAGTTACACTCAGTACCAAGAGACCCAGTACTTC
CDR3aa: CASSYTQYQETQYF

abundance: NA
v_gene: TRBV3-1
j_gene: TRBJ2-5
d_gene: NA
CDR3nt: TGTGCCAGCACCGTGGATCCCGCGGCGGAGACCCAGTACTTC
CDR3aa: CASTVDPAAETQYF

abundance: NA
v_gene: TRBV12-3/TRBV12-4
j_gene: TRBJ1-6
d_gene: NA
CDR3nt: TGTGCCAGCAGTTATGCGTTTCGCTCACCCCTCCACTTT
CDR3aa: CASSYAFRSPLHF

abundance: NA
v_gene: TRBV19
j_gene: TRBJ2-7
d_gene: TRBD2
CDR3nt: TGTGCCAGTAGCCGGCGAGGACTAGCGGGAGAGGGGGAGCAGTACTTC
CDR3aa: CASSRRGLAGEGEQYF

abundance: few
v_gene: TRBV6-1
j_gene: TRBJ2-7
d_gene: NA
CDR3nt: TGTGCCAGCACGGTTCCCTACGAGCAGTACTTC
CDR3aa: CASTVPYEQYF

abundance: many
v_gene: TRBV7-9
j_gene: TRBJ2-1
d_gene: NA
CDR3nt: TGTGCCAGCAGCTTAGATGGCACAGGGGAGCAGTTCTTC
CDR3aa: CASSLDGTGEQFF

abundance: many
v_gene: TRBV28
j_gene: TRBJ2-6
d_gene: TRBD1
CDR3nt: TGTGCCAGCAGTTTGCCGGGACAGGTAACCTCTGGGGCCAACGTCCTGACTTTC
CDR3aa: CASSLPGQVTSGANVLTF

abundance: many
v_gene: TRBV28
j_gene: TRBJ2-7
d_gene: TRBD1
CDR3nt: TGTGCCAGCAGTTACCGGACAGGCCGCTACGAGCAGTACTTC
CDR3aa: CASSYRTGRYEQYF

abundance: many
v_gene: TRBV28
j_gene: TRBJ2-2
d_gene: NA
CDR3nt: TGTGCCAGCAGTTTCTGGGCGGATGGGGGGACCGGGGAGCTGTTTTTT
CDR3aa: CASSFWADGGTGELFF

abundance: NA
v_gene: TRBV29-1
j_gene: TRBJ2-7
d_gene: TRBD1
CDR3nt: TGCAGCGTTGCTAAGACAGGGGTCGAGCAGTACTTC
CDR3aa: CSVAKTGVEQYF

abundance: few
v_gene: TRBV7-9
j_gene: TRBJ2-5
d_gene: TRBD2
CDR3nt: TGTGCCAGCAGCTCGCCCTCTCAGCGGGGAATCCAAGAGACCCAGTACTTC
CDR3aa: CASSSPSQRGIQETQYF

abundance: NA
v_gene: TRBV7-3
j_gene: TRBJ2-2
d_gene: TRBD2
CDR3nt: TGTGCCAGCAGCAGGACTAGCGGGCTGAACACCGGGGAGCTGTTTTTT
CDR3aa: CASSRTSGLNTGELFF

abundance: many
v_gene: TRBV2
j_gene: TRBJ1-5
d_gene: TRBD1
CDR3nt: TGTGCCAGCAGTGAAGAACAGGGGGATCAGCCCCAGCATTTT
CDR3aa: CASSEEQGDQPQHF

abundance: few
v_gene: TRBV6-2/TRBV6-3
j_gene: TRBJ1-5
d_gene: NA
CDR3nt: TGTGCCAGCAGTTACTCGAGTAAGGTCGGTACGCAGCCCCAGCATTTT
CDR3aa: CASSYSSKVGTQPQHF

abundance: NA
v_gene: TRBV20-1
j_gene: TRBJ2-7
d_gene: TRBD1
CDR3nt: TGCAGTGCTTTAGGGACAGAGAACTACGAGCAGTACTTC
CDR3aa: CSALGTENYEQYF

abundance: NA
v_gene: TRBV25-1
j_gene: TRBJ2-1
d_gene: TRBD2
CDR3nt: TGTGCCAGCAGTAAGCGGGAGTTCACCTACAATGAGCAGTTCTTC
CDR3aa: CASSKREFTYNEQFF

abundance: many
v_gene: TRBV12-3/TRBV12-4
j_gene: TRBJ2-3
d_gene: TRBD1
CDR3nt: TGTGCCAGCAGTAGCCGGGACAGACCCACAGATACGCAGTATTTT
CDR3aa: CASSSRDRPTDTQYF

abundance: NA
v_gene: TRBV20-1
j_gene: TRBJ1-2
d_gene: TRBD1
CDR3nt: TGCAGTGCTGCAGGGGGCAAGAACTATGGCTACGCCTTC
CDR3aa: CSAAGGKNYGYAF

abundance: many
v_gene: TRBV27
j_gene: TRBJ1-6
d_gene: TRBD1
CDR3nt: TGTGCCAGCAGTTCTTACAGGGGCTATAATTCACCCCTCCACTTT
CDR3aa: CASSSYRGYNSPLHF